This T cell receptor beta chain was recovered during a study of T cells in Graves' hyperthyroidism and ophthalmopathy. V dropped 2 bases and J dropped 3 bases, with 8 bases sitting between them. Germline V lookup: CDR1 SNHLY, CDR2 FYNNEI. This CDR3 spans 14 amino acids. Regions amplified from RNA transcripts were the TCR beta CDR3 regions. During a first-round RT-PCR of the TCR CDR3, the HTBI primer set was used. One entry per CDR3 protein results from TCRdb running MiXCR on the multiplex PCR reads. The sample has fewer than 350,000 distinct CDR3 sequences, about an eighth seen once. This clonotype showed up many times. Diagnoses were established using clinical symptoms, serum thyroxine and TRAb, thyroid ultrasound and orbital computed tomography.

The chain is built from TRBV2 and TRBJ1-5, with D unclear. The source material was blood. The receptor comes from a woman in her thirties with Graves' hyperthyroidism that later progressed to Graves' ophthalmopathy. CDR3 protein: CASSEIQINQPQHF. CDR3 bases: TGTGCCAGCAGTGAAATCCAGATCAATCAGCCCCAGCATTTT.